This T cell receptor beta chain was documented in a study of cytomegalovirus exposure and HLA in healthy donors. PCR involved 60 Vbeta and 13 Jbeta primers. Some clones are missing from TCRdb's copy, which holds only in-frame ones; the method was immunoSEQ multiplex PCR. The data hold approximately 130,000 clones, with 75% to 90% observed a single time. The CDR3 runs 14 residues. Germline lookup yields CDR1 SGHRS and CDR2 YFSETQ. The ends were cut back, 3 bases at V and 4 bases at J, with 13 bases in the middle. The specimen sequenced was PBMCs. The receptor's source is a woman in her 30s in good health and CMV-seropositive. The chain recombines TRBV5-1 with TRBJ1-1, with D perhaps matching TRBD1 (6 bases). The CDR3: CASSSEGDGTEAFF. CDR3 in DNA: TGCGCCAGCAGCTCCGAGGGGGATGGCACTGAAGCTTTCTTT.